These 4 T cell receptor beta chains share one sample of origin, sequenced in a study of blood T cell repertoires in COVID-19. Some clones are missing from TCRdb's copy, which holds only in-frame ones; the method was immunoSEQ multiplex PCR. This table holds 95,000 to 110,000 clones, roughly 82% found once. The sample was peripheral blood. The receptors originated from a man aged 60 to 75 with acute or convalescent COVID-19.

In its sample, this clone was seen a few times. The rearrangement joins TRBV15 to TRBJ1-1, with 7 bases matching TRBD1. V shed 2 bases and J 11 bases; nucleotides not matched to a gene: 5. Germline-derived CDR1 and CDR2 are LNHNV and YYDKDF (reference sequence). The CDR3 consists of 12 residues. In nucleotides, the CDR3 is TGTGCCACCAGCAGAACACAGGGGTATGCTTTCTTT. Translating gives CATSRTQGYAFF.

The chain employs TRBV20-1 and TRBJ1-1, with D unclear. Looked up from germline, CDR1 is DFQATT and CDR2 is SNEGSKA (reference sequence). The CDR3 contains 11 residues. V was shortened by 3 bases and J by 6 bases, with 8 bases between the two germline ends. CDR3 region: CSARDLSEAFF. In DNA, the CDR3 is TGCAGTGCTAGGGACTTATCTGAAGCTTTCTTT.

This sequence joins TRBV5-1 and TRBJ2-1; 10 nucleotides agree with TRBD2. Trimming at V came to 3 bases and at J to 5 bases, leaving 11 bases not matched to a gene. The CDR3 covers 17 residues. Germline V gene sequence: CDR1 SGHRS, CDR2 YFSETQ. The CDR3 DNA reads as TGCGCCAGCAGCTCAGTACCCGGACTAGCGGAAAACAATGAGCAGTTCTTC. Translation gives CASSSVPGLAENNEQFF.

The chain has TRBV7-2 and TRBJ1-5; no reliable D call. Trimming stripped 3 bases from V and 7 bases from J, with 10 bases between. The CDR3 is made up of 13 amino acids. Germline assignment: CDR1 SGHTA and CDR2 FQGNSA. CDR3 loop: CASSLRVRQPQHF. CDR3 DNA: TGTGCCAGCAGCTTGAGGGTACGGCAGCCCCAGCATTTT.